This T cell receptor beta chain comes out of a study of blood T cell repertoires in COVID-19 (dated by TCRdb to 2020 to 2022). In the study overall: Collaborator samples came from the United States, Italy and Spain and covered acute and convalescent phases of COVID-19. The prospective study material was composed of cDNA or gDNA derived from T cells, B-cell-depleted T cells, or PBMCs. The dataset comprised deeply sampled blood TCRbeta repertoires from subjects exposed to, actively infected with, or recovered from COVID-19. The repertoires were released in a freely available public database meant as a resource for research on the immune response to SARS-CoV-2. The samples were drawn from two sources: the first 160 participants of the ongoing ImmuneRACE study, and 950 to 1,500 subjects contributed by 6 global collaborators. A de-identified subject ID, COVID-19 status, age in years and sex were almost always included in the sample metadata. Where available, HLA class I and class II types were taken from metadata supplied by the sample provider and were not determined by assay-based typing. General findings and caveats noted by the study authors: Clinical and demographic metadata were provided uncurated, with the amount varying by source and participant.

At one collaborating source in Seattle, patients were enrolled during active infection and were followed longitudinally through the course of disease. Each collaborating institution followed its own protocols to collect whole blood in K2EDTA tubes. Collaborator samples were shipped for TCRbeta analysis as frozen whole blood, isolated PBMCs, or DNA extracted from either sample type. TCRbeta CDR3 regions were amplified from genomic DNA using the immunoSEQ Assay, a bias-controlled multiplex PCR. Concerning the study's data processing: The number of nucleated cells in each sample was estimated by amplification of reference gene primers within the assay. To quantify the absolute abundance of each unique TCRbeta CDR3 rearrangement, sequence reads were collapsed and filtered. Productive Simpson clonality was computed per sample as the square root of Simpson's diversity index over productive rearrangements. The table comes from immuneACCESS by way of TCRdb, which keeps in-frame sequences with V and J called. Part of the clones is missing from these tables; in studies checked, under half for an unresolved V gene and the rest for unknown reasons. V and J calls and clone size follow that table, whereas D and trimming were derived from the DNA. The sample profile shows tens of thousands of clones; roughly 79% of them were found once. The leading ten clones occupy around 4.7% of the sample.

Looking up the germline V gene yields CDR1 MNHEY and CDR2 SVGEGT. From V the trimming removes 5 bases and from J it removes 2 bases, while the gene matches leave 6 bases of the junction unaccounted for. Counted from cysteine to phenylalanine, this CDR3 has 14 amino acids. The read is trimmed to its CDR3 DNA, 42 bases read in frame from base 1. A note on this clone: Its target antigen remains unknown. Qualities for individual bases were not recorded, and no much larger clone is one base off.

Sequencing was done on a sample of peripheral blood. This TCR was sampled from a man aged 80 or over with COVID-19, enrolled during active disease. The rearrangement combines TRBV6-2 or TRBV6-3 with TRBJ2-7, and TRBD2 matches 7 of the central bases. The sequence in DNA is TGTGCCAGCAGTATGGCGGGGGACCCCTACGAGCAGTACTTC. This yields the protein CASSMAGDPYEQYF.